The next 8 T cell receptor beta chains were all read from a single sample in a study of blood T cell repertoires in COVID-19. Sequenced by immunoSEQ multiplex PCR; TCRdb stores in-frame clones only, minus some. The data show tens of thousands of clones, roughly 90% seen once. The sample consisted of peripheral blood. The receptors were gathered from a human donor with active COVID-19. The donor label of this sample is uncertain.

The rearrangement uses TRBV19 and TRBJ2-2, with 12 positions matching TRBD2. This CDR3 is 17 amino acids long. The germline V gene has CDR1 LNHDA and CDR2 SQIVND (reference sequence). V dropped 10 bases and J dropped 4; count of bases not matched to a gene: 13. In DNA form, the CDR3 reads TGTGCCACAACAGGGTATAGGACTAGCGGGGTCACCGGGGAGCTGTTTTTT. Encoded protein: CATTGYRTSGVTGELFF.

This clone was detected only a few times. The J gene is TRBJ1-2, the V gene TRBV5-1; D call uncertain. Germline V gives CDR1 SGHRS, CDR2 YFSETQ. V was cut by 4 bases and J by 3 bases, with 10 bases left in between. This CDR3 region has 13 residues. DNA of the CDR3: TGCGCCAGCAGCGTGGGTCGCGACTATGGCTACACCTTC. Amino acid sequence: CASSVGRDYGYTF.

This rearrangement joins TRBV28 to TRBJ1-1, with D possibly being TRBD1 (5 bases). The CDR3 has 13 amino acids. V was shortened by 6 bases and J by 1 base, with 9 bases between the two germline ends. CDR1 MDHEN and CDR2 SYDVKM come from the germline V gene. The CDR3 region has the DNA TGTGCCAGCAGCCCAGGACAGAACACTGAAGCTTTCTTT. Its protein product is CASSPGQNTEAFF. Complete variable domain (other parts from reference TRBV28 and TRBJ1-1): DVKVTQSSRYLVKRTGEKVFLECVQDMDHENMFWYRQDPGLGLRLIYFSYDVKMKEKGDIPEGYSVSREKKERFSLILESASTNQTSMYLCASSPGQNTEAFFGQGTRLTVV.

V is TRBV5-1 and J is TRBJ2-1, with 9 positions matching TRBD1. V dropped 4 bases and J dropped 5; count of bases not matched to a gene: 7. The CDR3 length is 15 residues. The germline V gene encodes CDR1 SGHRS and CDR2 YFSETQ. The CDR3 reads CASSVGQGHNNEQFF. DNA for the CDR3: TGCGCCAGCAGCGTCGGACAGGGGCACAACAATGAGCAGTTCTTC.

J is TRBJ2-3 and V is TRBV7-3, with TRBD2 matching over 7 bases. Germline values: CDR1 SGHTA, CDR2 FQGTGA. The junction had 4 bases not matched to a gene; V was cut back by 3 bases and J by 4 bases. The CDR3 runs to 14 residues. The CDR3 protein is CASSLGGFADTQYF. In nucleotides, the CDR3 is TGTGCCAGCAGCTTGGGGGGGTTTGCAGATACGCAGTATTTT.

This clone appeared a few times. The chain couples TRBV2 to TRBJ1-5; 9 nucleotides line up with TRBD1. With V trimmed by 6 bases and J by 5 bases, 8 bases remained unmatched. Germline CDR1 SNHLY, CDR2 FYNNEI. The CDR3 covers 15 residues. CDR3 region: CASRADRGWDQPQHF. The CDR3 DNA reads TGTGCCAGCAGGGCGGACAGGGGATGGGATCAGCCCCAGCATTTT.

This chain links TRBV6-6 with TRBJ1-5; no definite D call. The V end was cut by 6 bases, the J end by 5 bases, with 17 bases between. CDR3 length: 15 amino acids. Germline loops: CDR1 MNHNY, CDR2 SVGAGI (reference sequence). CDR3 residues: CASRGRESHYQPQHF. DNA for the CDR3: TGTGCCAGCAGGGGGAGGGAATCACACTATCAGCCCCAGCATTTT.

This chain joins TRBV6-6 and TRBJ2-7; D remains ambiguous. Per germline, CDR1 MNHNY and CDR2 SVGAGI (reference sequence). This CDR3 is built from 13 residues. V was pared by 8 bases and J by 5 bases, with 16 bases between. CDR3 sequence: CASGPYVPNEQYF. The CDR3 DNA reads TGTGCCAGCGGCCCTTATGTCCCCAACGAGCAGTACTTC.